The 5 T cell receptor beta chains reported below all come from one sample, sequenced in a study of cytomegalovirus exposure and HLA in healthy donors. Sequenced by immunoSEQ multiplex PCR; TCRdb stores in-frame clones only, minus some. The repertoire holds around 190,000 clones, approximately 85% seen once, with more than 1.4% in the top ten. Sequences were obtained from PBMCs. The receptors come from a woman aged 18-29 years in good health and CMV-seronegative.

The gene calls are TRBV6-5 and TRBJ2-5, with 11 bases lining up with TRBD2. Germline-derived CDR1 and CDR2 are MNHEY and SVGAGI. This CDR3 spans 15 amino acids. Trimming took 2 bases from V and 5 from J; bases not matched to a gene: 4. The DNA of the CDR3 is TGTGCCAGCAGTTACACTAGCGGGAGTTCGGAGACCCAGTACTTC. It is translated as CASSYTSGSSETQYF.

The chain combines TRBV5-1 with TRBJ2-7, with 7 bases lining up with TRBD2. V lost 3 bases to trimming and J lost 2 bases; unmatched junction nucleotides: 14. Germline V CDR1 and CDR2: SGHRS, YFSETQ. The length of the CDR3 is 17 residues. In DNA form, the CDR3 reads TGCGCCAGCAGCTGGCGTAGTAGCGGGTCCATTACCTACGAGCAGTACTTC. Translated, it gives CASSWRSSGSITYEQYF.

V gene TRBV10-3 combines with J gene TRBJ1-5, with TRBD1 matching 7 bases. The CDR3 loop spans 14 amino acids. The trim removed 11 bases at V and 0 bases at J, leaving 7 bases unmatched. In germline, CDR1 is ENHRY, CDR2 SYGVKD. The CDR3 DNA reads TGTGCCGCACATACAGGGGATAGCAATCAGCCCCAGCATTTT. This sequence encodes CAAHTGDSNQPQHF.

The V and J genes are TRBV30 and TRBJ1-5, with 9 bases that match TRBD1. The V gene's germline CDR1 is GTSNPN and CDR2 SVGIG (reference sequence). This CDR3 contains 15 residues. Trimming removed 5 bases from V and 4 bases from J; junction bases left unmatched: 9. In DNA, the CDR3 is TGTGCCTGGTCCGGGACAGGGCTAACAAATCAGCCCCAGCATTTT. Its translation is CAWSGTGLTNQPQHF.

The CDR3 is CASTRGRTDTQYF. CDR3 in DNA: TGTGCCAGCACAAGGGGGCGCACAGATACGCAGTATTTT. V usage is TRBV2 and J usage is TRBJ2-3; 7 bases agree with TRBD1. The V gene's germline CDR1 is SNHLY and CDR2 FYNNEI. The CDR3 has 13 residues. J gave up 1 base and V 7 bases, and 2 bases lay outside the gene matches.